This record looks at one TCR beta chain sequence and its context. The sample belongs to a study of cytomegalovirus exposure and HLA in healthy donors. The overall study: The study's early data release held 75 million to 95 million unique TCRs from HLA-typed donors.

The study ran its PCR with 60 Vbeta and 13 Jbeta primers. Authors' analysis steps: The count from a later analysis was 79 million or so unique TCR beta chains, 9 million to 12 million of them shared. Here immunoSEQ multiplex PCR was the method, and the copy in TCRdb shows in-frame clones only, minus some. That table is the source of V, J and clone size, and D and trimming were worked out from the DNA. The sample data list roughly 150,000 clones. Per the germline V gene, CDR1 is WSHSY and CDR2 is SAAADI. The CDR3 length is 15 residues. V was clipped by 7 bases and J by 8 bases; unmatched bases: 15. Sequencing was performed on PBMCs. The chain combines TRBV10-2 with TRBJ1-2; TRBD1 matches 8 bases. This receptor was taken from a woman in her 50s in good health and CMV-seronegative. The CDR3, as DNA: TGCGCCAGCACTCGGACAGGGACATCCTCTGGGGGCTACACCTTC. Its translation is CASTRTGTSSGGYTF.